Below are 21 T cell receptor beta chains sequenced from a single sample in a study of blood T cell repertoires in COVID-19. Measured with immunoSEQ multiplex PCR; TCRdb has only the in-frame clones, and not every one. Of roughly 14,000 clones detected, about four fifths appear once; the ten largest clones hold 24%. Material for sequencing was peripheral blood. The origin of the receptors is a woman aged 55 to 70 with acute or convalescent COVID-19.

The chain combines TRBV7-2 with TRBJ1-6, with 7 bases matching TRBD1. The V gene end was trimmed by 5 bases and the J gene end by 7 bases; junction bases not matched to a gene: 8. This CDR3 region has 15 residues. Germline CDR1 is SGHTA and CDR2 is FQGNSA. DNA of the CDR3: TGTGCCAGCAGCCCCTGGGCGGACAGGAATTCACCCCTCCACTTT. It translates to CASSPWADRNSPLHF.

V and J are TRBV7-2 and TRBJ2-3, with 7 nucleotides matching TRBD1. The V segment lost 5 bases and the J segment 5 bases; nucleotides outside the gene matches: 10. The CDR3 runs to 15 residues. CDR1 and CDR2 from the germline V gene are SGHTA and FQGNSA. The CDR3: CASSPLGGFLDTQYF. CDR3 DNA: TGTGCCAGCAGCCCACTAGGGGGCTTTTTAGATACGCAGTATTTT.

CDR3 bases: TGTGCCAGCAGCCAGACTAGTCGCGTTGAGCAGTTCTTC. Translated: CASSQTSRVEQFF. This chain links TRBV11-2 with TRBJ2-1; D perhaps matches TRBD2 (6 bases). Trimming took off 5 bases at V and 9 bases at J, with 14 bases between the two ends. CDR3 length: 13 amino acids. Germline V CDR1 and CDR2: SGHAT, FQNNGV.

This chain joins TRBV30 and TRBJ2-1; 7 positions match TRBD2. The CDR3 length is 14 residues. Germline V gene lookup returns CDR1 GTSNPN and CDR2 SVGIG (reference sequence). Trimming cost V 2 bases and J 3 bases; bases outside gene matches: 4. CDR3 in DNA: TGTGCCTGGAGTTCGCGGGGGAGCTACAATGAGCAGTTCTTC. Its protein product is CAWSSRGSYNEQFF. Looking up the rest from reference TRBV30 and TRBJ2-1 gives the full variable domain: SQTIHQWPATLVQPVGSPLSLECTVEGTSNPNLYWYRQAAGRGLQLLFYSVGIGQISSEVPQNLSASRPQDRQFILSSKKLLLSDSGFYLCAWSSRGSYNEQFFGPGTRLTVL.

The CDR3 spells CSASTRDRGNNEQFF. The CDR3 DNA follows: TGCAGTGCTAGTACGAGGGACAGGGGGAACAATGAGCAGTTCTTC. The V gene is TRBV20-1, the J gene TRBJ2-1; 11 bases align to TRBD1. J gave up 5 bases and V 3 bases, and 6 bases lay outside the gene matches. The CDR3 is 15 amino acids. In germline, CDR1 is DFQATT, CDR2 SNEGSKA (reference sequence).

This rearrangement joins TRBV18 to TRBJ1-1; D is uncertain. The CDR3 runs 14 residues. Germline-derived CDR1 and CDR2 are KGHSH and LQKENI. V gave up 6 bases and J gave up 1 base, with 12 bases separating them. CDR3 bases: TGTGCCAGCTCTCTCACAGTGGGGAACACTGAAGCTTTCTTT. It codes for CASSLTVGNTEAFF.

This chain joins TRBV29-1 and TRBJ2-6; D ambiguous. This CDR3 is built from 17 residues. V lost 6 bases, J lost 1 base, and 19 bases lay in between. The germline V gene encodes CDR1 SQVTM and CDR2 ANQGSEA. The CDR3 sequence: CSVLTWAIKSGANVLTF. The CDR3 DNA follows: TGCAGCGTCCTGACATGGGCCATAAAATCTGGGGCCAACGTCCTGACTTTC. The full variable domain, its missing parts supplied by reference TRBV29-1 and TRBJ2-6, is SAVISQKPSRDICQRGTSLTIQCQVDSQVTMMFWYRQQPGQSLTLIATANQGSEATYESGFVIDKFPISRPNLTFSTLTVSNMSPEDSSIYLCSVLTWAIKSGANVLTFGAGSRLTVL.

This clone was counted a single time. The CDR3 bases are TGTGCCAGCAGCCATTCTAGCGGGGGCGGGACCCAGTACTTC. Protein product: CASSHSSGGGTQYF. The V gene is TRBV3-1 (or the pseudogene TRBV3-2), the J gene TRBJ2-5, with TRBD2 matching 10 bases. The CDR3 spans 14 residues. In germline, CDR1 is LGHDT, CDR2 YNNKEL (reference sequence). Trimming cost V 3 bases and J 7 bases; bases outside gene matches: 5.

The CDR3 loop reads CASSLVSGGKTEAFF. The CDR3 nucleotides read TGCGCCAGCAGCTTGGTTTCAGGGGGGAAGACTGAAGCTTTCTTT. This chain links TRBV5-1 with TRBJ1-1; 7 bases are a match to TRBD1. J was trimmed by 5 bases and V by 0 bases; bases with no gene match: 7. Germline V lookup: CDR1 SGHRS, CDR2 YFSETQ. The CDR3 is 15 residues long.

The chain is built from TRBV18 and TRBJ2-7; no reliable D call. This CDR3 is built from 11 residues. Trimming cost V 6 bases and J 0 bases, with 3 bases left between them. Germline V gene lookup returns CDR1 KGHSH and CDR2 LQKENI. The CDR3 is CASSSSYEQYF. The CDR3, as DNA: TGTGCCAGCTCCTCCTCCTACGAGCAGTACTTC.

The chain couples TRBV5-1 to TRBJ2-7; weak D call: TRBD2 (5 bases). Trimming took off 0 bases at V and 6 bases at J, with 10 bases between the two ends. The CDR3 loop spans 13 amino acids. The V gene's germline CDR1 is SGHRS and CDR2 YFSETQ. CDR3 DNA sequence: TGCGCCAGCAGCTTGGGGGCCGGGGTCGAGCAGTACTTC. Encoded protein: CASSLGAGVEQYF.

This clone showed up just once. This chain uses TRBV10-1 with TRBJ2-1; D is unresolved. V lost 9 bases and J 1 base, leaving 22 bases between the germline ends. This CDR3 comprises 17 residues. CDR1 WNHNN and CDR2 SYGVQD come from the germline V gene (reference sequence). The CDR3 nucleotides are TGCGCCAGGTTTAGCCTTTCCAGAGGCCTGTCCTACAATGAGCAGTTCTTC. Its translation is CARFSLSRGLSYNEQFF.

This chain joins TRBV19 and TRBJ2-7; 10 nucleotides line up with TRBD2. CDR1 is LNHDA, CDR2 SQIVND, per germline (reference sequence). This CDR3 is built from 16 residues. Germline trimming cut 6 bases from V and 4 bases from J; bases unmatched to any gene: 12. The CDR3 here is CASSLKGLAGEYEQYF. DNA of the CDR3: TGTGCCAGTAGCCTTAAAGGTCTAGCGGGGGAGTACGAGCAGTACTTC. The full variable domain, its missing parts supplied by reference TRBV19 and TRBJ2-7, is DGGITQSPKYLFRKEGQNVTLSCEQNLNHDAMYWYRQDPGQGLRLIYYSQIVNDFQKGDIAEGYSVSREKKESFPLTVTSAQKNPTAFYLCASSLKGLAGEYEQYFGPGTRLTVT.

The chain is built from TRBV6-5 and TRBJ1-1; tentatively, D is TRBD1 (6 bases). Looked up from germline, CDR1 is MNHEY and CDR2 is SVGAGI. The CDR3 consists of 14 residues. V shed 2 bases and J shed 4 bases, with 11 bases lying between them. CDR3 DNA: TGTGCCAGCAGTTACGGGGGAGGGGGCACTGAAGCTTTCTTT. Its translation: CASSYGGGGTEAFF.

This clone was seen only a few times. This chain connects TRBV7-2 to TRBJ2-7; 10 nucleotides match TRBD1. There are 14 residues in the CDR3. Germline CDR1 reads SGHTA; CDR2 reads FQGNSA. The ends lost 5 bases at V and 6 bases at J; junction bases unmatched: 7. CDR3: CASSTQDRGREQYF. The CDR3 bases are TGTGCCAGCAGCACCCAAGACAGGGGGCGCGAGCAGTACTTC. The full variable domain, in which reference TRBV7-2 and TRBJ2-7 provide the parts outside the CDR3, is GAGVSQSPSNKVTEKGKDVELRCDPISGHTALYWYRQSLGQGLEFLIYFQGNSAPDKSGLPSDRFSAERTGGSVSTLTIQRTQQEDSAVYLCASSTQDRGREQYFGPGTRLTVT.

The gene calls are TRBV10-3 and TRBJ1-1; 7 bases are a match to TRBD1. CDR1 and CDR2 from the germline V gene are ENHRY and SYGVKD. This CDR3 is built from 13 residues. V was pared by 10 bases and J by 2 bases, with 7 bases of the junction left unmatched. The CDR3 DNA sequence: TGTGCCACAACGGGACAGAGCAACACTGAAGCTTTCTTT. Translation gives CATTGQSNTEAFF.

The chain recombines TRBV19 with TRBJ1-6; D is unresolved. This CDR3 contains 13 residues. Deletions cut 3 bases from V and 10 bases from J, with 10 bases between. Germline-derived CDR1 and CDR2 are LNHDA and SQIVND (reference sequence). CDR3 sequence (DNA): TGTGCCAGTAGTATTACCGGAGAATCACCCCTCCACTTT. Translated, it gives CASSITGESPLHF.

The V gene is TRBV5-6, the J gene TRBJ1-2; 7 positions agree with TRBD1. J lost 4 bases, V lost 2 bases, and 8 bases had no gene match. CDR3 length: 15 residues. CDR1 is SGHDT and CDR2 is YYEEEE in the germline V gene. The CDR3 loop reads CASSLTGQAFYGYTF. CDR3 bases: TGTGCCAGCAGCTTAACAGGACAGGCCTTCTATGGCTACACCTTC.

The chain carries TRBV28 and TRBJ1-2; D is undetermined. The CDR3 is 16 amino acids. The V gene lost 5 bases and the J gene lost 0 bases, with 16 bases spanning the gap. From germline, CDR1 is MDHEN and CDR2 SYDVKM. The DNA for the CDR3 is TGTGCCAGCAGTGGGTTTAGTTGGGAGACTAACTATGGCTACACCTTC. This gives the protein CASSGFSWETNYGYTF.

The chain employs TRBV24-1 and TRBJ1-3, with 9 bases identical to TRBD1. The CDR3 is made up of 16 amino acids. The germline CDR1 and CDR2 sequences are KGHDR and SFDVKD. V was clipped by 3 bases and J by 2 bases; unmatched bases: 4. CDR3 loop: CATSDAGDRAGNTIYF. CDR3 bases: TGTGCCACCAGTGATGCCGGGGACAGGGCTGGAAACACCATATATTTT.

The chain is built from TRBV9 and TRBJ2-1; 8 nucleotides align to TRBD2. Germline V CDR1 and CDR2: SGDLS, YYNGEE. The CDR3 is 16 residues long. With V trimmed by 0 bases and J by 4 bases, 6 bases remained unmatched. In nucleotides, the CDR3 is TGTGCCAGCAGCGTAGAAGTAGCGGGGCGGTACAATGAGCAGTTCTTC. Amino acid sequence: CASSVEVAGRYNEQFF.